This is a list of T cell receptor beta chains from one sample in a study of cytomegalovirus exposure and HLA in healthy donors. Some clones are missing from TCRdb's copy, which holds only in-frame ones; the method was immunoSEQ multiplex PCR. This repertoire includes 95,000 to 150,000 clones. The sequencing input was PBMCs. These receptors were taken from a man between 40 and 49 years old in good health and CMV-seronegative. CDR3s include the opening cysteine and the closing phenylalanine or tryptophan. Fields, in order: CDR3 length, D gene, V gene, J gene, CDR3 DNA, CDR3 protein. The D gene is left open where the match is weak.

>12|.|TRBV27|TRBJ2-7
TGTGCCAGCAGTTCCTCTTCCTACGAGCAGTACTTC
CASSSSSYEQYF
>15|TRBD1|TRBV10-2|TRBJ2-2
TGCGCCAGCAGGGAAGACAGGGGGCGAGTCGGGGAGCTGTTTTTT
CASREDRGRVGELFF
>14|TRBD1|TRBV30|TRBJ1-1
TGTGCCTGGAGTGGGGACAGCTTGAACACTGAAGCTTTCTTT
CAWSGDSLNTEAFF
>17|.|TRBV19|TRBJ1-5
TGTGCCAGTAGTATCCCCCTGTTCAGGTCACCCAATCAGCCCCAGCATTTT
CASSIPLFRSPNQPQHF
>14|.|TRBV9|TRBJ2-4
TGTGCCAGCAGCGGGACGACAGCCTCAAACATTCAGTACTTC
CASSGTTASNIQYF
>14|.|TRBV6-1|TRBJ1-1
TGTGCCAGCAGTGCTTACCGGGACACTCGAGAAGCTTTCTTT
CASSAYRDTREAFF
>14|.|TRBV2|TRBJ2-7
TGTGCCAGCAGTCGGACAGCACCTTCCTACGAGCAGTACTTC
CASSRTAPSYEQYF
>16|.|TRBV23-1|TRBJ2-1
TGCGCCAGCAGTCCATTCCGGGACTTGACGTACAATGAGCAGTTCTTC
CASSPFRDLTYNEQFF
>17|TRBD2|TRBV30|TRBJ2-6
TGTGCCTGGACCGATCGTAGCGGGAGTTCTGGGGCCAACGTCCTGACTTTC
CAWTDRSGSSGANVLTF
>14|TRBD2|TRBV11-2|TRBJ2-7
TGTGCCAGCAGACGACTAGCGGGTAACTACGAGCAGTACTTC
CASRRLAGNYEQYF
>13|.|TRBV25-1|TRBJ2-7
TGTGCCAGCCCCTGCCGCTATACTTACGAGCAGTACTTC
CASPCRYTYEQYF
>12|TRBD1|TRBV6-6|TRBJ1-1
TGTGCCAGCAGTTTCGCCGGGACAGTCCCGCCTTTT
CASSFAGTVPPF
>17|TRBD2|TRBV7-9|TRBJ2-3
TGTGCCAGCAGCCCCTATCACGAGCGGGAGAGAACAGATACGCAGTATTTT
CASSPYHERERTDTQYF
>18|TRBD1|TRBV5-1|TRBJ2-7
TGCGCCAGCAGCTTGGCTGCATTTCGGGACAGAATCTCCTACGAGCAGTACTTC
CASSLAAFRDRISYEQYF
>14|TRBD2|TRBV6-5|TRBJ2-1
TGTGCCAGCAGTTTACTAGCGGGAGGCAGTGAGCAGTTCTTC
CASSLLAGGSEQFF
>16|TRBD2|TRBV7-9|TRBJ2-1
TGTGCCAGCAGCTTAGGACTAGCGGGGTTAGACAATGAGCAGTTCTTC
CASSLGLAGLDNEQFF
>14|.|TRBV9|TRBJ2-2
TGTGCCAGCAGCCCCAGTTTAGCTGTCGGGGAGCTGTTTTTT
CASSPSLAVGELFF
>15|.|TRBV7-8|TRBJ1-4
TGTGCCAGCAGCCCCCAGGACAGCCTAGGAGAAAAACTGTTTTTT
CASSPQDSLGEKLFF
>16|TRBD1|TRBV7-2|TRBJ2-2
TGTGCCAGCAGCTTACTCGGACAGGGTAGCGCCGGGGAGCTGTTTTTT
CASSLLGQGSAGELFF
>15|.|TRBV6-4|TRBJ2-3
TGTGCCAGCAGTGAACGGTCCCGCGGCACAGATACGCAGTATTTT
CASSERSRGTDTQYF
>13|.|TRBV30|TRBJ1-1
TGTGCCTGGAGTCCCGGGATGGGCACTGAAGCTTTCTTT
CAWSPGMGTEAFF
>15|TRBD2|TRBV6-6|TRBJ2-1
TGTGCCAGCAGTTACTCGGGGCTAGCGGGAGCTGAGCAGTTCTTC
CASSYSGLAGAEQFF
>15|.|TRBV11-2|TRBJ2-3
TGTGCCAGCAGCTCAGGCGTGGGGAGAGCAGATACGCAGTATTTT
CASSSGVGRADTQYF
>14|.|TRBV19|TRBJ2-1
TGTGCCAGTAGTATAGCGGGAACCTACAATGAGCAGTTCTTC
CASSIAGTYNEQFF
>15|TRBD1|TRBV7-8|TRBJ2-3
TGTGCCAGCAGCCACAGGGGAGTTAGCACAGATACGCAGTATTTT
CASSHRGVSTDTQYF
>15|TRBD1|TRBV9|TRBJ2-7
TGTGCCAGCAGCCGAGGGACAGGGCTGTCCTACGAGCAGTACTTC
CASSRGTGLSYEQYF
>15|TRBD1|TRBV5-6|TRBJ1-2
TGTGCCAGCAGCCCGCCGGACAGGGAGGACTATGGCTACACCTTC
CASSPPDREDYGYTF
>15|.|TRBV19|TRBJ2-7
TGTGCCAGTAGTCCCCAGAGCTTGCCGGGATGGGAGCAGTACTTC
CASSPQSLPGWEQYF
>13|.|TRBV5-6|TRBJ2-7
TGTGCCAGCAGCCTGTTTGGAGCCTACGAGCAGTACTTC
CASSLFGAYEQYF
>15|.|TRBV4-1|TRBJ2-5
TGCGCCAGCAGCCAAGATTCTAGCTCGCAAGAGACCCAGTACTTC
CASSQDSSSQETQYF
>17|TRBD2|TRBV5-1|TRBJ2-2
TGCGCCAGCAGCTTGGGTGTGACTAGCTCGAAGACCGGGGAGCTGTTTTTT
CASSLGVTSSKTGELFF
>15|TRBD1|TRBV14|TRBJ1-4
TGTGCCAGCAGCCACCCCCGGGACAGGGCTGGAAAACTGTTTTTT
CASSHPRDRAGKLFF
>13|.|TRBV28|TRBJ1-1
TGTGCCAGCAGGACAGGTCTGAACACTGAAGCTTTCTTT
CASRTGLNTEAFF
>15|.|TRBV27|TRBJ1-5
TGTGCCAGCAGTTTATCTTCCGGACTCAGGAAGCCCCAGCATTTT
CASSLSSGLRKPQHF
>18|TRBD2|TRBV30|TRBJ2-3
TGTGCCTGGAGTCGCCAGGCGGGAGGGCCCTCCCGCACAGATACGCAGTATTTT
CAWSRQAGGPSRTDTQYF
>14|.|TRBV7-8|TRBJ2-7
TGTGCCAGCAGCTTAAGTCAGGCCCCCTACGAGCAGTACTTC
CASSLSQAPYEQYF
>14|.|TRBV30|TRBJ2-3
TGTGCCTGGAGTACCGGGACTAGCACAGATACGCAGTATTTT
CAWSTGTSTDTQYF
>14|.|TRBV7-9|TRBJ2-5
TGTGCCAGCAGCTTAGGGCTAGCGTTTGAGACCCAGTACTTC
CASSLGLAFETQYF
>14|TRBD1|TRBV7-8|TRBJ2-3
TGTGCCAGCAGCAAGGACAGGGCCCGGGATACGCAGTATTTT
CASSKDRARDTQYF
>15|.|TRBV6-6|TRBJ1-6
TGTGCCAGCAGTTACGCGGGGGCAGATAATTCACCCCTCCACTTT
CASSYAGADNSPLHF
>13|.|TRBV30|TRBJ2-7
TGTGCCTGGAGTGTGGGGCAGGGTGAACGGCAGTACTTC
CAWSVGQGERQYF
>13|TRBD1|TRBV25-1|TRBJ2-2
TGTGCCAGCACCCGGACAGGGGACGGGGAGCTGTTTTTT
CASTRTGDGELFF
>14|.|TRBV7-2|TRBJ2-7
TGTGCCAGCAGCTTAGACGGGAGTCCCTACGAGCAGTACTTC
CASSLDGSPYEQYF
>18|.|TRBV11-3|TRBJ2-7
TGTGCCAGCAGCCGAGGTGTAAGGGAAGCGGCCCCTAAAGGGGAGCAGTACTTC
CASSRGVREAAPKGEQYF
>14|TRBD1|TRBV9|TRBJ1-1
TGTGCCAGCAGCGCTCGACAGGGCGACACTGAAGCTTTCTTT
CASSARQGDTEAFF
>16|.|TRBV9|TRBJ2-2
TGTGCCAGCAGCGTAGTAGGCCAGATGGAGACCGGGGAGCTGTTTTTT
CASSVVGQMETGELFF
>15|TRBD1|TRBV28|TRBJ1-5
TGTGCCAGCAGTTTGCGCCCAGGGGGCTTTCAGCCCCAGCATTTT
CASSLRPGGFQPQHF
>15|.|TRBV4-2|TRBJ1-5
TGTGCCAGCAGCCAAGGTATGAATGCGAATCAGCCCCAGCATTTT
CASSQGMNANQPQHF
>12|.|TRBV6-5|TRBJ2-2
TGTGCCAGCAGTTATTTAGCCGGGGAGCTGTTTTTT
CASSYLAGELFF
>13|TRBD2|TRBV29-1|TRBJ2-3
TGCAGCCCGGGGGGGAGGGGCACAGATACGCAGTATTTT
CSPGGRGTDTQYF